In this sample, the clone carrying this T cell receptor (beta chain) turned up many times. These data originate in a study of T cells in Graves' hyperthyroidism and ophthalmopathy. The wider study: Staff took peripheral blood when the initial diagnosis was made, before any treatment began.

There were TCR beta CDR3 regions amplified from RNA transcripts. TCR CDR3 underwent first-round RT-PCR with the HTBI primer set. Each CDR3 protein gets one entry after TCRdb re-called the multiplex PCR reads with MiXCR. The table records around 290,000 distinct CDR3 sequences, roughly an eighth of them present only once. The hyperthyroidism was newly diagnosed and had lasted under 2 months; the patients were aged 18 to 65. The CDR3 consists of 13 residues. The V gene lost 6 bases and the J gene lost 1 base, with 9 bases spanning the gap. The TCR sequence derives from a woman in her 40s with Graves' hyperthyroidism. This chain connects TRBV12-3 or TRBV12-4 to TRBJ1-1; D is unresolved. The sample consisted of blood. The CDR3 DNA sequence: TGTGCCAGCAGCATACAAGAGAACACTGAAGCTTTCTTT. It encodes CASSIQENTEAFF.